This entry describes one T cell receptor beta chain. The authors' processing: Estimates of nucleated cell counts were drawn from the amplification of reference gene primers. Generated by immunoSEQ multiplex PCR, the TCRdb table keeps only in-frame clones and is missing some. D and trimming come from the DNA, and the V and J calls and clone size come from that table. The data contain approximately 220,000 clones, about 88% of them singletons. This sample was included in a study of blood T cell repertoires in COVID-19. Study summary: Acute and convalescent COVID-19 specimens originated in the United States, Italy and Spain. From T cells, B-cell-depleted T cells, or PBMCs came the material, which was cDNA or gDNA.

The receptor's source is a man aged 50 or older who had recovered from COVID-19. Specimen: peripheral blood.

The CDR3 region has the DNA TGTGCCAGCAGCTCCGAGGGGAGGCGACAAAATGAAAAACTGTTTTTT. This sequence encodes CASSSEGRRQNEKLFF. The chain combines TRBV7-8 with TRBJ1-4; D might be TRBD1 (5 bases). Trimming removed 4 bases from V and 5 bases from J, with 17 bases in between. CDR3 length: 16 amino acids. The germline V gene encodes CDR1 SGHVS and CDR2 FQNEAQ.